These 28 T cell receptor beta chains were all obtained from the same sample, sequenced in a study of T cell responses to AZD1222 COVID-19 vaccine. Profiling relied on immunoSEQ multiplex PCR, and the TCRdb table lists in-frame clones only, not all of them. The sample includes over 100,000 clones, roughly nine tenths of them seen just once. Sequencing used peripheral blood, obtained on day 0 of AZD1222 vaccination. These receptor sequences come from an adult in good health.

The genes are TRBV12-3 or TRBV12-4 and TRBJ2-1; perhaps TRBD2 as D (5 bases). Trimming left V 7 bases short and J 8 bases short, with 15 bases between. The length of the CDR3 is 13 residues. CDR3 DNA: TGTGCCAGCACCACCCTCCGGGATCATGAGCAGTTCTTC. This gives the protein CASTTLRDHEQFF.

The CDR3 sequence is CASRGTALGEQYF. CDR3 in DNA: TGTGCCTCCCGGGGGACAGCTTTAGGCGAGCAGTACTTC. The chain couples TRBV30 to TRBJ2-7; a possible D gene is TRBD1 (7 bases). The CDR3 is made up of 13 amino acids. Germline assignment: CDR1 GTSNPN and CDR2 SVGIG (reference sequence). The V end was cut by 7 bases, the J end by 6 bases, with 19 bases between.

This clone has a single count. The rearrangement uses TRBV12-3 or TRBV12-4 and TRBJ2-2; D remains unclear. Trimming took 1 base from V and 6 from J, leaving 6 bases between them. This CDR3 comprises 13 residues. CDR3 amino acids: CASSLGGAGELFF. CDR3 bases: TGTGCCAGCAGTTTAGGAGGCGCCGGGGAGCTGTTTTTT.

For the CDR3, the DNA is TGCAGCGTTGATAGGGGGTCGGATGGCTACACCTTC. Protein: CSVDRGSDGYTF. The rearrangement uses TRBV29-1 and TRBJ1-2, with a possible D match to TRBD1 (6 bases). V lost 3 bases and J lost 6, with 11 bases in between. This CDR3 is 12 amino acids long. Germline CDR1 SQVTM, CDR2 ANQGSEA.

This chain links TRBV5-1 with TRBJ2-1; TRBD2 aligns across 9 bases. There are 15 residues in the CDR3. Germline V lookup: CDR1 SGHRS, CDR2 YFSETQ. V was clipped by 1 base and J by 4 bases; unmatched bases: 3. CDR3 bases: TGCGCCAGCAGCTTGCCGGCGGGAGGGTACAATGAGCAGTTCTTC. Translated: CASSLPAGGYNEQFF.

The gene calls are TRBV28 and TRBJ2-1; D could derive from TRBD1 or TRBD2 (6 bases each). CDR3 length: 16 amino acids. The V end lost 3 bases, the J end lost 8 bases, and 20 bases lay between the germline ends. The germline V gene encodes CDR1 MDHEN and CDR2 SYDVKM. CDR3 in amino acids: CASSFPVGGRGDEQFF. CDR3 bases: TGTGCCAGCAGTTTCCCCGTAGGGGGGAGAGGTGATGAGCAGTTCTTC.

The rearrangement links TRBV9 to TRBJ2-2; D gene ambiguous. This CDR3 contains 14 residues. Germline loops: CDR1 SGDLS, CDR2 YYNGEE. Trimming took 0 bases from V and 6 from J, leaving 9 bases between them. The CDR3 sequence is CASSVGPEAGELFF. The CDR3 DNA reads as TGTGCCAGCAGCGTAGGGCCCGAGGCCGGGGAGCTGTTTTTT.

The chain combines TRBV14 with TRBJ2-3; D may be TRBD2 (6 bases). The germline V and J ends were trimmed by 2 bases and 4 bases, with 16 bases remaining between them. Germline V lookup: CDR1 SGHDN, CDR2 FVKESK. The CDR3 is made up of 16 amino acids. CDR3 sequence (DNA): TGTGCCAGCAGCCAACGAAGGAGGGCCCTTGCAGATACGCAGTATTTT. The encoded protein is CASSQRRRALADTQYF.

The chain carries TRBV28 and TRBJ1-5, with a tentative D call TRBD1 (6 bases). The ends were cut back, 6 bases at V and 3 bases at J, with 12 bases in the middle. CDR3 length equals 14 residues. Germline CDR1 MDHEN, CDR2 SYDVKM. The CDR3 is CASRRGQNNQPQHF. The CDR3 DNA follows: TGTGCCAGCAGGCGAGGACAGAACAATCAGCCCCAGCATTTT.

This clone was recorded once. The J gene is TRBJ1-5, the V gene TRBV15; the D is unclear. CDR3 length: 15 residues. Trimming left V 1 base short and J 2 bases short, with 9 bases between. Germline lookup yields CDR1 LNHNV and CDR2 YYDKDF (reference sequence). The CDR3 DNA follows: TGTGCCACCAGCAGAGGGGAAGTTGGCAATCAGCCCCAGCATTTT. Amino acid sequence: CATSRGEVGNQPQHF.

The chain recombines TRBV9 with TRBJ2-7, with D perhaps matching TRBD1 (5 bases). Germline V CDR1 and CDR2: SGDLS, YYNGEE. The CDR3 spans 13 residues. Deletions cut 5 bases from V and 7 bases from J, with 16 bases between. Written as DNA, the CDR3 is TGTGCCAGCAGTTCAAGTTTGGCAGGGGAGCAGTACTTC. This gives the protein CASSSSLAGEQYF.

The chain carries TRBV2 and TRBJ1-5; TRBD1 matches at 8 bases. Looked up from germline, CDR1 is SNHLY and CDR2 is FYNNEI. V lost 2 bases, J lost 4 bases, and 4 bases stayed unmatched. The CDR3 consists of 15 residues. The CDR3 spells CASSETRTGNQPQHF. CDR3 coding DNA: TGTGCCAGCAGTGAAACAAGGACAGGGAATCAGCCCCAGCATTTT.

This sequence joins TRBV18 and TRBJ2-2, with 8 bases fitting TRBD1. Germline values: CDR1 KGHSH, CDR2 LQKENI. The CDR3 is made up of 15 amino acids. Unmatched junction bases numbered 8, after V lost 6 bases and J lost 5 bases. This CDR3 reads CASSRGTGGTGELFF. The CDR3 bases are TGTGCCAGCTCCCGCGGGACAGGAGGGACCGGGGAGCTGTTTTTT.

Only a few counts were recorded for this clone. The CDR3 spells CASSSRTGSGNTIYF. CDR3 nucleotides: TGTGCCAGCAGTTCTCGGACAGGGAGCGGAAACACCATATATTTT. The chain joins TRBV28 to TRBJ1-3; 8 nucleotides align to TRBD1. CDR1 and CDR2 (germline): MDHEN, SYDVKM. This CDR3 is 15 amino acids long. J was trimmed by 4 bases and V by 4 bases; bases with no gene match: 6.

The gene calls are TRBV5-4 and TRBJ2-2; D is ambiguous. CDR1 is SGHNT and CDR2 is YYREEE in the germline V gene (reference sequence). V dropped 0 bases and J dropped 2 bases, with 14 bases sitting between them. The CDR3 contains 17 residues. In DNA form, the CDR3 reads TGTGCCAGCAGCTTGGAGCTATCCCTTTCAAACACCGGGGAGCTGTTTTTT. It specifies CASSLELSLSNTGELFF.

This clone was detected a few times. J is TRBJ1-5 and V is TRBV5-4; TRBD1 matches 9 bases. CDR1 is SGHNT, CDR2 YYREEE, per germline (reference sequence). With 4 bases clipped from V and 6 bases from J, the junction kept 2 bases outside the gene matches. CDR3 length equals 13 residues. The CDR3: CASSRDRAQPQHF. CDR3 in DNA: TGTGCCAGCAGCCGGGACAGGGCTCAGCCCCAGCATTTT. The whole variable domain, filled in from reference TRBV5-4 and TRBJ1-5, reads ETGVTQSPTHLIKTRGQQVTLRCSSQSGHNTVSWYQQALGQGPQFIFQYYREEENGRGNFPPRFSGLQFPNYSSELNVNALELDDSALYLCASSRDRAQPQHFGDGTRLSIL.

The chain uses TRBV5-1 and TRBJ2-7; 8 bases are shared with TRBD1. V was pared by 0 bases and J by 5 bases, with 4 bases of the junction left unmatched. CDR1 and CDR2 (germline): SGHRS, YFSETQ. The CDR3 spans 14 residues. CDR3 in DNA: TGCGCCAGCAGCTTGGAGGCAGGGGGCCACGAGCAGTACTTC. Translation: CASSLEAGGHEQYF. The full variable domain, completed using reference TRBV5-1 and TRBJ2-7, is KAGVTQTPRYLIKTRGQQVTLSCSPISGHRSVSWYQQTPGQGLQFLFEYFSETQRNKGNFPGRFSGRQFSNSRSEMNVSTLELGDSALYLCASSLEAGGHEQYFGPGTRLTVT.

This clone has a single count. The chain combines TRBV5-4 with TRBJ2-6; 7 bases line up with TRBD1. The CDR3 spans 17 residues. In germline, CDR1 is SGHNT, CDR2 YYREEE (reference sequence). V was pared by 4 bases and J by 0 bases, with 7 bases of the junction left unmatched. The chain's CDR3 is CASSDQGQYSGANVLTF. The CDR3 DNA reads TGTGCCAGCAGCGACCAGGGACAGTACTCTGGGGCCAACGTCCTGACTTTC.

About this clone: Germline is not matched at one junction end, which may reflect a read error. This chain uses TRBV29-1 with TRBJ2-7; 7 positions match TRBD1. CDR3 size: 15 residues. CDR1 is SQVTM and CDR2 is ANQGSEA in the germline V gene. CDR3 nucleotides: TGCTGCGTAGCTGCAGGGGACAGACCCCTCTACGAGCAGTACTTC. It is translated as CCVAAGDRPLYEQYF.

The chain combines TRBV28 with TRBJ2-7, with D perhaps TRBD1 (8 bases). The V gene lost 6 bases and the J gene lost 0 bases, with 21 bases spanning the gap. This CDR3 is 17 amino acids long. Germline values: CDR1 MDHEN, CDR2 SYDVKM. The CDR3 spells CASRQWGGQAISYEQYF. CDR3 sequence (DNA): TGTGCCAGCAGGCAATGGGGGGGACAGGCAATCTCCTACGAGCAGTACTTC. Looking up the rest from reference TRBV28 and TRBJ2-7 gives the full variable domain: DVKVTQSSRYLVKRTGEKVFLECVQDMDHENMFWYRQDPGLGLRLIYFSYDVKMKEKGDIPEGYSVSREKKERFSLILESASTNQTSMYLCASRQWGGQAISYEQYFGPGTRLTVT.

The chain is built from TRBV24-1 and TRBJ2-2; D is perhaps TRBD1 or TRBD2 (5 bases each). The CDR3 sequence is 18 residues long. V lost 9 bases and J 5 bases, leaving 27 bases between the germline ends. The V gene's germline CDR1 is KGHDR and CDR2 SFDVKD. CDR3 sequence reads: CATRSLGTGNEGTGELFF. For the CDR3, the DNA is TGTGCCACCCGTTCTCTCGGGACGGGGAACGAGGGAACCGGGGAGCTGTTTTTT.

The chain uses TRBV24-1 and TRBJ1-2; D perhaps matches TRBD1 (5 bases). The V gene's germline CDR1 is KGHDR and CDR2 SFDVKD. This CDR3 comprises 15 residues. Trimming shortened V by 6 bases and J by 0 bases, and 13 bases separated the two germline ends. For the CDR3, the DNA is TGTGCCACCAGTAATTCCAGGGAGACTAACTATGGCTACACCTTC. It encodes CATSNSRETNYGYTF.

This chain connects TRBV5-1 to TRBJ1-2; 9 nucleotides match TRBD1. The CDR3 runs to 13 residues. Trimming removed 4 bases from V and 8 bases from J; junction bases left unmatched: 6. CDR1 is SGHRS, CDR2 YFSETQ, per germline. CDR3 loop: CASSLAGTGGYTF. The CDR3 region has the DNA TGCGCCAGCAGCCTCGCCGGGACAGGGGGCTACACCTTC. Together with reference TRBV5-1 and TRBJ1-2, the CDR3 gives the full variable domain: KAGVTQTPRYLIKTRGQQVTLSCSPISGHRSVSWYQQTPGQGLQFLFEYFSETQRNKGNFPGRFSGRQFSNSRSEMNVSTLELGDSALYLCASSLAGTGGYTFGSGTRLTVV.

The table lists this clone with a few counts. The CDR3 region has the DNA TGTGCCAGCAGCCCAAGGGGAGGGGGGGCAGATACGCAGTATTTT. This codes for CASSPRGGGADTQYF. The chain recombines TRBV4-2 with TRBJ2-3; weak D call: TRBD2 (7 bases). With 4 bases removed from V and 4 bases from J, the gap between germline ends came to 15 bases. The CDR3 contains 15 residues. The germline CDR1 and CDR2 sequences are LGHNA and YNFKEQ.

V and J are TRBV19 and TRBJ2-1, with 10 bases lining up with TRBD2. The trim removed 7 bases at V and 10 bases at J, leaving 7 bases unmatched. The germline V gene encodes CDR1 LNHDA and CDR2 SQIVND (reference sequence). CDR3 length: 13 amino acids. The CDR3 sequence: CASNLAGVREQFF. The CDR3 DNA follows: TGTGCCAGTAATCTAGCGGGAGTCCGGGAGCAGTTCTTC. Combining the CDR3 with reference TRBV19 and TRBJ2-1 gives the whole variable domain DGGITQSPKYLFRKEGQNVTLSCEQNLNHDAMYWYRQDPGQGLRLIYYSQIVNDFQKGDIAEGYSVSREKKESFPLTVTSAQKNPTAFYLCASNLAGVREQFFGPGTRLTVL.

The J gene is TRBJ2-1, the V gene TRBV6-4; TRBD2 is a possible D gene (5 bases). Trimming took 2 bases from V and 10 from J, leaving 15 bases between them. The CDR3 runs 14 residues. Germline assignment: CDR1 MRHNA and CDR2 SNTAGT. The CDR3 DNA reads TGTGCCAGCAGTGACCACCTGGGGAGTATAGAGCAGTTCTTC. Its translation: CASSDHLGSIEQFF.

The rearrangement links TRBV12-5 to TRBJ2-1, with a weak D call TRBD1 (6 bases). CDR1 is LGHNT, CDR2 FRNRAP, per germline. CDR3 length: 13 amino acids. Trimming cost V 2 bases and J 7 bases, with 9 bases left between them. For the CDR3, the DNA is TGTGCTAGTGGTTTGCCGGGGACAAATGAGCAGTTCTTC. Its translation is CASGLPGTNEQFF.

The CDR3 protein is CASSEAASGIGYQETQYF. Written as DNA, the CDR3 is TGTGCCAGCAGTGAAGCGGCTAGCGGGATAGGCTACCAAGAGACCCAGTACTTC. The chain uses TRBV2 and TRBJ2-5, with 9 bases identical to TRBD2. The CDR3 is made up of 18 amino acids. The junction had 8 bases not matched to a gene; V was cut back by 0 bases and J by 0 bases. Germline loops: CDR1 SNHLY, CDR2 FYNNEI.